The 8 T cell receptor beta chains in this list originate from one sample, sequenced in a study of shared clonotypes between healthy human individuals. Repertoires were generated with immunoSEQ multiplex PCR, while TCRdb's copy carries only in-frame clones and drops some. The sample consists of some 2,400,000 clones, approximately 94% of them appearing once. Sequencing was carried out using naive CD4+ T cells sorted from blood. As to subset: CD45RA+ positively selected. Every receptor here comes from a young man in good health.

The V call is TRBV29-1, the J call TRBJ2-3, with TRBD2 identical over 7 bases. Trimming cost V 7 bases and J 2 bases; bases outside gene matches: 12. CDR3 length equals 15 residues. Germline CDR1 SQVTM, CDR2 ANQGSEA. CDR3 sequence: CSADGLAGFTDTQYF. The CDR3 DNA reads as TGCAGCGCCGATGGGTTAGCGGGCTTCACAGATACGCAGTATTTT.

This clone was picked up one time. V usage is TRBV25-1 and J usage is TRBJ2-2; D uncertain. Trimming left V 3 bases short and J 2 bases short, with 10 bases between. Germline CDR1 MGHDK, CDR2 SYGVNS. The CDR3 spans 15 residues. The CDR3 protein is CASSEPAVNTGELFF. The CDR3 DNA is TGTGCCAGCAGTGAGCCCGCTGTTAACACCGGGGAGCTGTTTTTT.

The genes are TRBV28 and TRBJ1-1; D gene unclear. CDR1 is MDHEN, CDR2 SYDVKM, per germline. V was clipped by 7 bases and J by 11 bases, with 17 bases between them. The CDR3 consists of 12 residues. The CDR3: CASIKAQIGAFF. The CDR3 coding sequence is TGTGCCAGCATTAAGGCGCAGATAGGGGCTTTCTTT.

The genes are TRBV5-1 and TRBJ2-4, with D possibly matching TRBD2 (5 bases). Trimming stripped 2 bases from V and 8 bases from J, with 11 bases between. The CDR3 is made up of 13 amino acids. Germline V gives CDR1 SGHRS, CDR2 YFSETQ. As DNA, the CDR3 is TGCGCCAGCAGCTTAACCACCGGGGACATTCAGTACTTC. Translating it yields CASSLTTGDIQYF.

The chain joins TRBV11-2 to TRBJ2-3; maybe TRBD1 (5 bases). Germline V CDR1 and CDR2: SGHAT, FQNNGV. V gave up 4 bases and J gave up 5 bases, with 10 bases separating them. The CDR3 is 13 amino acids. The CDR3 coding sequence is TGTGCCAGCAGCTCGGACAATCTAGATACGCAGTATTTT. Its translation is CASSSDNLDTQYF.

The rearrangement uses TRBV2 and TRBJ2-7; no reliable D call. Trimming shortened V by 5 bases and J by 5 bases, and 19 bases separated the two germline ends. CDR3 length: 15 residues. CDR1 is SNHLY, CDR2 FYNNEI, per germline. CDR3 bases: TGTGCCAGCAGTCCTACGTTAGCTAACAACCACGAGCAGTACTTC. Translated, it gives CASSPTLANNHEQYF.

The CDR3 nucleotides are TGTGCCAGCAGCTTGGTTGACAGATCTCAGACGCAGTATTTT. This gives the protein CASSLVDRSQTQYF. This chain connects TRBV5-4 to TRBJ2-3, with D possibly TRBD1 on 5 matching bases. The germline CDR1 and CDR2 sequences are SGHNT and YYREEE (reference sequence). Trimming took 0 bases from V and 9 from J, leaving 14 bases between them. The CDR3 extends over 14 amino acids.

The chain has TRBV18 and TRBJ2-3; D is ambiguous. The CDR3 consists of 13 residues. Trimming took 2 bases from V and 6 from J, leaving 9 bases between them. The germline gives CDR1 KGHSH, CDR2 LQKENI. CDR3 in DNA: TGTGCCAGCTCACCAGGGATACGGGATACGCAGTATTTT. Amino acids: CASSPGIRDTQYF.